The sequence of this TCR beta chain was determined in a study of cytomegalovirus exposure and HLA in healthy donors. This clone was picked up a small number of times. The study ran its PCR with 60 Vbeta and 13 Jbeta primers. Libraries were prepared by immunoSEQ multiplex PCR; TCRdb keeps only in-frame clonotypes and omits some of them. This sample has around 150,000 clones, with approximately 88% found just once. The sequence was collected from a woman in her late teens or twenties in good health and CMV-seronegative. Sequencing was done on a sample of PBMCs.

The CDR3 nucleotides are TGTGCCAGTAGAAAGACAGCCGCTAATCAGCCCCAGCATTTT. Translated, it gives CASRKTAANQPQHF. The rearrangement joins TRBV19 to TRBJ1-5; TRBD1 might be the D (5 bases). Trimming stripped 6 bases from V and 4 bases from J, with 13 bases between. The CDR3 contains 14 residues. In germline, CDR1 is LNHDA, CDR2 SQIVND (reference sequence). Full variable domain (outside the CDR3, taken from reference TRBV19 and TRBJ1-5): DGGITQSPKYLFRKEGQNVTLSCEQNLNHDAMYWYRQDPGQGLRLIYYSQIVNDFQKGDIAEGYSVSREKKESFPLTVTSAQKNPTAFYLCASRKTAANQPQHFGDGTRLSIL.